This entry describes one TCR beta chain. This sample was taken from a study of blood T cell repertoires in COVID-19. For the study at large: Samples taken during acute and convalescent COVID-19 were collected in the United States, Italy and Spain. The cDNA or gDNA used as material had been derived from T cells, B-cell-depleted T cells, or PBMCs.

V was shortened by 5 bases and J by 4 bases, with 13 bases between the two germline ends. The CDR3 length is 14 residues. The germline V gene encodes CDR1 LNHDA and CDR2 SQIVND (reference sequence). As originally analysed: Amplifying reference gene primers gave estimates of nucleated cell counts. The method was immunoSEQ multiplex PCR; TCRdb's version includes in-frame clones alone and lacks a portion of them. V, J and clone size derive from that table, while D and trimming were established from the DNA sequence. Among under 60,000 clones listed, 65% to 90% were seen once. The rearrangement joins TRBV19 to TRBJ2-3, with no clear D. The sample consisted of peripheral blood. The clonotype comes from a human donor in a cohort sampled during active COVID-19. CDR3: CASSRLQLSDTQYF. The CDR3 nucleotides are TGTGCCAGTAGTCGACTCCAACTCTCAGATACGCAGTATTTT.